Listed below are T cell receptor beta chains from one sample, sequenced in a study of blood T cells in healthy people across ages. Via MiXCR, TCRdb re-called the 5' RACE reads, giving one row per CDR3 protein. The sample holds about 830,000 distinct CDR3 sequences, 55% to 70% seen once. Sequencing was carried out using blood. The receptors here all came from a man younger than 40 in good health. The CDR3 runs from the conserved cysteine through the conserved F or W. Each record gives: J gene, clone size, V gene, D gene, CDR3 DNA, CDR3 protein. D genes are given only for firm matches. The size field is filled for only some rows; it gives once, few, many or a size class.

TRBJ2-5 NA TRBV7-8 TRBD1 TGTGCCAGCAGCGCAACCGGGACAGCGGACCATCGAGTGCAGTACTTC CASSATGTADHRVQYF
TRBJ2-1 few TRBV5-1 TRBD2 TGCGCCAGCAGCGATACTAGCGGGGGGACCTACAATGAGCAGTTCTTC CASSDTSGGTYNEQFF
TRBJ2-3 NA TRBV20-1 NA TGCAGTGCTAGACCACCCGGGTCGGAAGGCACAGATACGCAGTATTTT CSARPPGSEGTDTQYF
TRBJ2-5 NA TRBV6-5 NA TGTGCCAGCAGGCGGCGGGACTCCTTGGTAGAGACCCAGTACTTC CASRRRDSLVETQYF
TRBJ1-6 NA TRBV20-1 NA TGCAGTGCTAGAGGACAGTTCCAATCACCCCTCCACTTT CSARGQFQSPLHF
TRBJ1-1 NA TRBV6-5 NA TGTGCCAGCAGTTACTCCGTAGGGAATGAAGCTTTCTTT CASSYSVGNEAFF
TRBJ2-5 few TRBV6-1 TRBD2 TGTGCCACCCGGACTAGCGGACAAGAGACCCAGTACTTC CATRTSGQETQYF
TRBJ2-7 NA TRBV20-1 NA TGCAGTGTGAGCAGTACCTACGAGCAGTACTTC CSVSSTYEQYF
TRBJ1-2 NA TRBV4-3 TRBD1 TGCGCCAGCAGCCTCAATCCACCACAGGGGGTGGGCTATGGCTACACCTTC CASSLNPPQGVGYGYTF
TRBJ2-5 NA TRBV20-1 TRBD2 TGCAGTGCTAGAGGGCGGCGGGGGGCCGTCCAAGAGACCCAGTACTTC CSARGRRGAVQETQYF